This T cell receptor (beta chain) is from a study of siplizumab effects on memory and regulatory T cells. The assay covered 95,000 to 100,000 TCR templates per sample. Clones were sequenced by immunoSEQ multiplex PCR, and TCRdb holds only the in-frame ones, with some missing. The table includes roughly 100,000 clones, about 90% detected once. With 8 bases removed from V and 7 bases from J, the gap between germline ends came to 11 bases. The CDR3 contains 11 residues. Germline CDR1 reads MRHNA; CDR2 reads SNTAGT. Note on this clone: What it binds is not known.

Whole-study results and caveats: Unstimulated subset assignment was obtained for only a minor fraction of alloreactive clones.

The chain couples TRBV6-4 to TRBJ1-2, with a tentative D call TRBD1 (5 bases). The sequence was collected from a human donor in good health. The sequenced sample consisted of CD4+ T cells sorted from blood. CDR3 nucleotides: TGTGCCAGCCCGGCGGGGGGTGGCTACACCTTC. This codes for CASPAGGGYTF.